The next 29 T cell receptor beta chains were all read from a single sample in a study of Graves' ophthalmopathy and Graves' hyperthyroidism. Transcripts of RNA were the source for amplifying TCR beta CDR3 regions. RT-PCR in the first round used HTBI primers; a second-round multiplex PCR followed. One entry per CDR3 protein, called by TCRdb with MiXCR from the multiplex PCR reads. Here the sample spans hundreds of thousands of distinct CDR3 sequences, about 38% being singletons. Input material: peripheral blood. The receptors were gathered from an adult man with Graves' ophthalmopathy.

As regards this clonotype: Being one base from a much bigger clone, this may be a read error. The rearrangement joins TRBV19 to TRBJ1-1; no reliable D call. This CDR3 spans 15 amino acids. Germline assignment: CDR1 LNHDA and CDR2 SQIVND (reference sequence). Trimming took 0 bases from V and 1 from J, leaving 9 bases between them. The CDR3 DNA is TGTGCCAGTAGTATAGATCGCCCGTCGAACACTGAAGCTTTCTTT. Its translation is CASSIDRPSNTEAFF.

The chain employs TRBV2 and TRBJ1-1; D is possibly TRBD1 (5 bases). The germline V gene has CDR1 SNHLY and CDR2 FYNNEI. The ends were cut back, 6 bases at V and 11 bases at J, with 19 bases in the middle. The CDR3 is 13 residues long. The chain's CDR3 is CASSLGPNMGAFF. For the CDR3, the DNA is TGTGCCAGCAGCCTGGGACCCAACATGGGGGCTTTCTTT. The full variable domain, rest sourced from reference TRBV2 and TRBJ1-1, is EPEVTQTPSHQVTQMGQEVILRCVPISNHLYFYWYRQILGQKVEFLVSFYNNEISEKSEIFDDQFSVERPDGSNFTLKIRSTKLEDSAMYFCASSLGPNMGAFFGQGTRLTVV.

The chain uses TRBV29-1 and TRBJ2-7; TRBD2 is a possible D gene (6 bases). V lost 5 bases, J lost 7 bases, and 18 bases lay in between. This CDR3 contains 13 residues. The V gene's germline CDR1 is SQVTM and CDR2 ANQGSEA. The CDR3 loop is CSVSSGLSNEQYF. In DNA form, the CDR3 reads TGCAGCGTTTCGTCGGGACTCAGTAATGAGCAGTACTTC.

This clonotype was picked up many times. The CDR3 is CASAFGETQYF. CDR3 coding DNA: TGTGCCAGCGCATTCGGGGAGACCCAGTACTTC. The chain combines TRBV7-8 with TRBJ2-5; D remains ambiguous. This CDR3 has 11 residues. The V and J ends lost 8 bases and 5 bases respectively, with 9 bases between them. CDR1 SGHVS and CDR2 FQNEAQ come from the germline V gene.

This clonotype was found a few times. This may stem from a read error, because a much larger clone lies one nucleotide away. V is TRBV10-3 and J is TRBJ1-6; D is uncertain. This CDR3 contains 14 residues. V gave up 3 bases and J gave up 9 bases, with 12 bases separating them. Per the germline V gene, CDR1 is ENHRY and CDR2 is SYGVKD. The CDR3, as DNA: TGTGCCATCAGTGAACATGGTGTACGTTCACCCCTCCACTTT. Translated, it gives CAISEHGVRSPLHF.

This clonotype appeared many times. V usage is TRBV7-9 and J usage is TRBJ1-1; tentatively, D is TRBD1 (5 bases). V was clipped by 3 bases and J by 1 base, with 12 bases between them. CDR3 length: 15 amino acids. Germline CDR1 SEHNR, CDR2 FQNEAQ (reference sequence). CDR3 sequence reads: CASSFPTGRNTEAFF. CDR3 coding DNA: TGTGCCAGCAGCTTTCCCACAGGCCGGAACACTGAAGCTTTCTTT.

For this clonotype: This may come from a read error, since a much larger clone is one base off. The rearrangement links TRBV12-3 or TRBV12-4 to TRBJ2-5; D is possibly TRBD1 or TRBD2 (5 bases each). CDR3 size: 15 residues. V gave up 1 base and J gave up 0 bases, with 9 bases separating them. The CDR3 DNA sequence: TGTGCCAGCAGTTTAGAAGTGGGGGACCAAGAGACCCAGTACTTC. Protein sequence: CASSLEVGDQETQYF.

This clonotype has ten or more counts. V and J are TRBV12-5 and TRBJ2-5, with D hard to call. Trimming took off 0 bases at V and 3 bases at J, with 5 bases between the two ends. Germline lookup yields CDR1 LGHNT and CDR2 FRNRAP. This CDR3 spans 13 amino acids. The CDR3 DNA is TGTGCTAGTGGTTTGGTCCCGGAAGAGACCCAGTACTTC. It codes for CASGLVPEETQYF.

This chain links TRBV29-1 with TRBJ1-1, with 8 positions matching TRBD1. Germline CDR1 is SQVTM and CDR2 is ANQGSEA. The CDR3 consists of 13 residues. V was pared by 8 bases and J by 1 base, with 6 bases of the junction left unmatched. DNA of the CDR3: TGCAGCTTCCCTGGGACAGGGAACACTGAAGCTTTCTTT. It encodes CSFPGTGNTEAFF.

In its sample, this clonotype was seen once. V is TRBV18 and J is TRBJ1-1, with 7 bases lining up with TRBD1. CDR1 KGHSH and CDR2 LQKENI come from the germline V gene. After removal of 1 base from V and 11 bases from J, the junction contained 7 bases not matched to a gene. This CDR3 region has 13 residues. The CDR3 DNA sequence: TGTGCCAGCTCACCACAAGACAGGGTTGGGGCTTTCTTT. It specifies CASSPQDRVGAFF.

J is TRBJ2-2 and V is TRBV11-2; TRBD2 might be the D (6 bases). The CDR3 covers 12 residues. In germline, CDR1 is SGHAT, CDR2 FQNNGV. V gave up 7 bases and J gave up 8 bases, with 11 bases separating them. Written as DNA, the CDR3 is TGTGCCAGCATCAAGGCGGGGGGGGAGCTGTTTTTT. It encodes CASIKAGGELFF.

The rearrangement uses TRBV7-3 and TRBJ2-5; the match to TRBD2 covers 15 bases. This CDR3 is 13 amino acids long. Germline V lookup: CDR1 SGHTA, CDR2 FQGTGA. V trimming: 11 bases; J trimming: 5 bases; junction bases outside the gene matches: 3. CDR3 nucleotide sequence: TGTGCCGGGACTAGCGGGAGGTGGGAGACCCAGTACTTC. This sequence encodes CAGTSGRWETQYF.

On this clonotype itself: This clone may be a read error of a much larger clone one base away. The chain couples TRBV7-9 to TRBJ1-2; TRBD1 agrees at 7 bases. The CDR3 sequence is 16 residues long. Germline CDR1 is SEHNR and CDR2 is FQNEAQ (reference sequence). The CDR3 here is CASSPWTGPINYGHTF. Here the CDR3 DNA reads TGTGCCAGCAGCCCGTGGACAGGCCCGATTAACTATGGCCACACCTTC.

This chain uses TRBV29-1 with TRBJ1-2; possible D gene TRBD1, 6 bases. CDR3 length equals 11 residues. Between the trimmed V and J ends, which lost 8 bases and 7 bases, there was a span of 14 bases. The germline CDR1 and CDR2 sequences are SQVTM and ANQGSEA. The CDR3 nucleotides read TGCAGCTTGGAACAGGGCAGTGGCTACACCTTC. Translation gives CSLEQGSGYTF.

As for this clonotype: This may arise from a read error, as a much more abundant clone is one base away. The chain employs TRBV7-9 and TRBJ2-7; D tentatively reads TRBD1 or TRBD2 (6 bases each). Germline CDR1 SEHNR, CDR2 FQNEAQ (reference sequence). The length of the CDR3 is 14 residues. The CDR3 DNA follows: TGTGCCAGCAGCTTAACGGGGGACATCTACGAGCAGCACTTC. The encoded protein is CASSLTGDIYEQHF.

This clonotype was observed a few times. The chain combines TRBV19 with TRBJ1-1, with a possible D match to TRBD1 (5 bases). Germline values: CDR1 LNHDA, CDR2 SQIVND (reference sequence). This CDR3 region has 17 residues. V was pared by 5 bases and J by 0 bases, with 19 bases between. CDR3 residues: CASSSLSRGIVNTEAFF. The DNA of the CDR3 is TGTGCCAGTAGTTCCCTGAGCCGGGGGATTGTGAACACTGAAGCTTTCTTT.

This clonotype was observed a handful of times. The rearrangement joins TRBV30 to TRBJ1-2, with D unclear. The CDR3 runs to 13 residues. V dropped 1 base and J dropped 4 bases, with 10 bases sitting between them. Germline V CDR1 and CDR2: GTSNPN, SVGIG (reference sequence). The CDR3 reads CAWSGDGPYGYTF. In DNA form, the CDR3 reads TGTGCCTGGAGTGGAGACGGACCCTATGGCTACACCTTC.

There are many counts of this clonotype. This chain uses TRBV7-9 with TRBJ1-2, with 7 bases identical to TRBD1. The germline V gene has CDR1 SEHNR and CDR2 FQNEAQ (reference sequence). V shed 3 bases and J 6 bases; nucleotides not matched to a gene: 10. CDR3 length: 15 residues. CDR3: CASSLGDRRGDGYTF. As DNA, the CDR3 is TGTGCCAGCAGCTTGGGGGACAGAAGGGGAGATGGCTACACCTTC. The full variable domain, with the rest looked up from reference TRBV7-9 and TRBJ1-2, is DTGVSQNPRHKITKRGQNVTFRCDPISEHNRLYWYRQTLGQGPEFLTYFQNEAQLEKSRLLSDRFSAERPKGSFSTLEIQRTEQGDSAMYLCASSLGDRRGDGYTFGSGTRLTVV.

V gene TRBV24-1 combines with J gene TRBJ2-5; D is perhaps TRBD2 (6 bases). The DNA matches TRBJ2-1 better at its end, which makes the J call doubtful. Germline V CDR1 and CDR2: KGHDR, SFDVKD. This CDR3 region has 13 residues. CDR3 nucleotides: TGTGCCACCCTAGGCGGGATATACAATGAGCAGTTCTTC. It codes for CATLGGIYNEQFF.

This clonotype was counted at least ten times. This chain connects TRBV7-9 to TRBJ2-7; a weak D match, TRBD2 (5 bases). With 5 bases removed from V and 3 bases from J, the gap between germline ends came to 8 bases. The CDR3 contains 12 residues. Germline V gives CDR1 SEHNR, CDR2 FQNEAQ (reference sequence). CDR3 sequence: CASSPDFYEQYF. CDR3 DNA sequence: TGTGCCAGCAGCCCGGACTTCTACGAGCAGTACTTC.

This chain uses TRBV11-2 with TRBJ1-2; TRBD1 matches at 9 bases. Germline V gene sequence: CDR1 SGHAT, CDR2 FQNNGV. The J segment lost 0 bases and the V segment lost 5 bases, leaving 4 bases of the junction unmatched. This CDR3 has 15 amino acids. The CDR3 loop reads CASSAGQGTNYGYTF. The CDR3 DNA sequence: TGTGCCAGCAGCGCTGGACAGGGGACTAACTATGGCTACACCTTC. Full variable domain (rest looked up from reference TRBV11-2 and TRBJ1-2): EAGVAQSPRYKIIEKRQSVAFWCNPISGHATLYWYQQILGQGPKLLIQFQNNGVVDDSQLPKDRFSAERLKGVDSTLKIQPAKLEDSAVYLCASSAGQGTNYGYTFGSGTRLTVV.

This clonotype was counted many times. The genes are TRBV29-1 and TRBJ2-7, with 7 bases that match TRBD1. The CDR3 spans 13 residues. The germline V gene has CDR1 SQVTM and CDR2 ANQGSEA. V dropped 5 bases and J dropped 2; count of bases not matched to a gene: 6. CDR3 region: CSVQDRLTYEQYF. The CDR3 DNA reads as TGCAGCGTTCAGGACAGGTTAACCTACGAGCAGTACTTC.

The rearrangement joins TRBV25-1 to TRBJ1-5; 10 positions match TRBD1. The CDR3 extends over 14 amino acids. V dropped 6 bases and J dropped 11; count of bases not matched to a gene: 10. Germline V gene data show CDR1 as MGHDK and CDR2 as SYGVNS. Here the CDR3 reads CASSQETGGTSQHF. The CDR3 bases are TGTGCCAGCAGCCAAGAGACAGGGGGCACGTCCCAGCATTTT.

The rearrangement uses TRBV9 and TRBJ2-7; D perhaps matches TRBD2 (5 bases). V was trimmed by 1 base and J by 5 bases, leaving 10 bases between them. This CDR3 contains 13 residues. The germline V gene has CDR1 SGDLS and CDR2 YYNGEE. Here the CDR3 reads CASSVTGVDEQYF. The DNA of the CDR3 is TGTGCCAGCAGCGTAACCGGGGTCGACGAGCAGTACTTC.

This clonotype was counted once. A much larger clone is a single base away; this may be a read error. The V gene is TRBV2, the J gene TRBJ2-7; D not certain. CDR3 size: 12 residues. Per germline, CDR1 SNHLY and CDR2 FYNNEI. Trimming pared 6 bases from V and 6 bases from J, leaving 12 bases between. CDR3 nucleotide sequence: TGTGCCAGCAGCCATACCCCCTGCGAGCAGTACTTC. This translates into CASSHTPCEQYF.

This clonotype showed up many times. This rearrangement joins TRBV12-3 or TRBV12-4 to TRBJ1-2; tentatively, D is TRBD1 (6 bases). Trimming pared 4 bases from V and 1 base from J, leaving 10 bases between. The CDR3 is made up of 14 amino acids. CDR3 nucleotides: TGTGCCAGCAGTTCCTCAGGGGTTAACTATGGCTACACCTTC. It yields the protein CASSSSGVNYGYTF.

This clonotype showed up many times. The chain couples TRBV19 to TRBJ1-1, with 10 bases that match TRBD1. The junction had 8 bases not matched to a gene; V was cut back by 5 bases and J by 11 bases. The germline gives CDR1 LNHDA, CDR2 SQIVND (reference sequence). The CDR3 has 13 residues. The CDR3 spells CASSLGQGVPAFF. The CDR3 DNA is TGTGCCAGTAGTCTAGGACAGGGGGTACCGGCTTTCTTT.

This clonotype was counted many times. The genes are TRBV4-2 and TRBJ2-5; D remains ambiguous. Looked up from germline, CDR1 is LGHNA and CDR2 is YNFKEQ. This CDR3 spans 14 amino acids. V lost 1 base to trimming and J lost 1 base, with 7 bases between them. The CDR3 nucleotides read TGTGCCAGCAGCCAAGCCTTACGCCAAGAGACCCAGTACTTC. Residues: CASSQALRQETQYF.

The gene calls are TRBV10-3 and TRBJ1-1; a weak D match, TRBD1 (5 bases). V lost 8 bases to trimming and J lost 1 base, with 11 bases between them. The V gene's germline CDR1 is ENHRY and CDR2 SYGVKD. CDR3 length: 13 residues. This chain's CDR3 is CAILGETNTEAFF. In DNA, the CDR3 is TGTGCCATCCTAGGGGAAACGAACACTGAAGCTTTCTTT.